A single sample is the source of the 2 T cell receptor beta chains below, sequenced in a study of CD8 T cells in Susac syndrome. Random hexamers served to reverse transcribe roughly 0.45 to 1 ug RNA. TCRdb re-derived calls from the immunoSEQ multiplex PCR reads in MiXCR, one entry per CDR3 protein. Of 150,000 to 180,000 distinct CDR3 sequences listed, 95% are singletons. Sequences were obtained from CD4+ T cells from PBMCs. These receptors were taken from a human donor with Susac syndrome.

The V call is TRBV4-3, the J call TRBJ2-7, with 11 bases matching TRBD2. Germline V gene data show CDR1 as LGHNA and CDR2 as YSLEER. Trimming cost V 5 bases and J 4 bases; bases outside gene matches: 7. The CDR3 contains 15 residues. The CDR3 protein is CASSSHSGGGYEQYF. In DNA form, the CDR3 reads TGCGCCAGCAGCTCGCATAGCGGGGGGGGGTACGAGCAGTACTTC.

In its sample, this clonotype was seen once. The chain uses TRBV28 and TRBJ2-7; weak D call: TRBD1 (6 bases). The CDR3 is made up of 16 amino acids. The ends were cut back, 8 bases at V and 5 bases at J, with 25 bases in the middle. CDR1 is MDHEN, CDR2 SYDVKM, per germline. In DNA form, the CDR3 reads TGTGCCAGCCCACCTCTCTCTGGACAGCAAAAAAACGAGCAGTACTTC. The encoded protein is CASPPLSGQQKNEQYF.